One and the same sample provided the 16 T cell receptor beta chains below, sequenced in a study of human T cells and chemical hapten exposure. The time point denotes: patch test 2, 6 weeks after DPC sensitization. Treatment meaning: therapeutic diphenylcyclopropenone sensitization with weekly scalp DPC. TCRdb reanalysed the RACE reads using MiXCR and keeps one entry per CDR3 protein. The top ten clones hold roughly 2.5% of a sample with approximately 84,000 distinct CDR3 sequences, roughly 10% of them seen once. Sequences were derived from whole blood, sampled in connection with sensitization to the hapten diphenylcyclopropenone (DPC). The receptors were gathered from a woman aged 25 to 39 with alopecia areata. Some clones in this sample may be carry-over from other donors' samples.

The chain combines TRBV6-2 or TRBV6-3 with TRBJ2-3; 8 bases map to TRBD1. CDR1 is MNHEY, CDR2 SVGEGT, per germline. This CDR3 contains 15 residues. The J segment lost 3 bases and the V segment lost 4 bases, leaving 6 bases of the junction unmatched. CDR3 in DNA: TGTGCCAGCAGTTGGGGACAGGAGATGACAGATACGCAGTATTTT. It specifies CASSWGQEMTDTQYF.

This clonotype was counted at least ten times. The genes are TRBV28 and TRBJ1-1; TRBD1 matches at 7 bases. The CDR3 runs to 14 residues. In germline, CDR1 is MDHEN, CDR2 SYDVKM. V shed 3 bases and J 4 bases; nucleotides not matched to a gene: 5. The CDR3 region is CASSFHRGVTEAFF. Here the CDR3 DNA reads TGTGCCAGCAGTTTTCACAGGGGCGTCACTGAAGCTTTCTTT.

This clonotype was recorded many times. The CDR3 region is CASSFGAEDQPQHF. In nucleotides, the CDR3 is TGTGCCAGCAGTTTCGGGGCGGAGGATCAGCCCCAGCATTTT. The V and J genes are TRBV27 and TRBJ1-5; D might be TRBD1 (5 bases). CDR1 is MNHEY and CDR2 is SMNVEV in the germline V gene (reference sequence). V shed 3 bases and J shed 5 bases, with 11 bases lying between them. The CDR3 is made up of 14 amino acids.

The sample holds many counts of this clonotype. This chain links TRBV5-6 with TRBJ2-7; no firm D call. Trimming left V 6 bases short and J 0 bases short, with 16 bases between. The length of the CDR3 is 15 residues. In germline, CDR1 is SGHDT, CDR2 YYEEEE. The CDR3 DNA is TGTGCCAGCATCGTGAATCGTGGCAGCTCCTACGAGCAGTACTTC. It yields the protein CASIVNRGSSYEQYF.

The V gene is TRBV6-2 or TRBV6-3, the J gene TRBJ2-7; possibly TRBD1 for D (5 bases). V was cut by 6 bases and J by 6 bases, with 15 bases left in between. Germline CDR1 MNHEY, CDR2 SVGEGT. This CDR3 has 13 amino acids. As DNA, the CDR3 is TGTGCCAGCAGCACAGGACAATCGGGCGAGCAGTACTTC. It encodes CASSTGQSGEQYF.

The chain employs TRBV10-2 and TRBJ1-6; no clear D. The CDR3 is made up of 13 amino acids. Germline V gene lookup returns CDR1 WSHSY and CDR2 SAAADI. Trimming took 5 bases from V and 13 from J, leaving 15 bases between them. CDR3 protein: CASSYGGPSPLHF. CDR3 DNA sequence: TGCGCCAGCAGTTACGGTGGGCCCTCTCCCCTCCACTTT.

This clonotype showed up many times. The chain links TRBV7-8 to TRBJ1-6, with D uncertain. From germline, CDR1 is SGHVS and CDR2 FQNEAQ. The ends were cut back, 5 bases at V and 4 bases at J, with 9 bases in the middle. The CDR3 runs to 14 residues. The CDR3: CASSPDIYNSPLHF. The DNA for the CDR3 is TGTGCCAGCAGCCCCGACATTTATAATTCACCCCTCCACTTT.

There are a few counts of this clonotype. The rearrangement links TRBV12-3 or TRBV12-4 to TRBJ2-3; 9 bases align to TRBD2. CDR3 length: 16 residues. After removal of 2 bases from V and 0 bases from J, the junction contained 3 bases not matched to a gene. The CDR3 DNA is TGTGCCAGCAGTTTAAGACTAGCGGAGAGCACAGATACGCAGTATTTT. Its translation is CASSLRLAESTDTQYF.

The rearrangement joins TRBV7-3 to TRBJ2-1; 8 bases are a match to TRBD1. Looked up from germline, CDR1 is SGHTA and CDR2 is FQGTGA. Trimming at V came to 4 bases and at J to 4 bases, leaving 9 bases not matched to a gene. This CDR3 has 16 residues. The CDR3, as DNA: TGTGCCAGCAGCTACTCAACCGGGACAGGATACAATGAGCAGTTCTTC. Protein product: CASSYSTGTGYNEQFF.

The J gene is TRBJ1-4, the V gene TRBV7-2, with D possibly TRBD1 on 6 matching bases. Trimming removed 0 bases at V and 2 bases at J, with 7 bases between. Germline CDR1 reads SGHTA; CDR2 reads FQGNSA. The CDR3 has 15 residues. CDR3 sequence: CASSLAGGTNEKLFF. In DNA, the CDR3 is TGTGCCAGCAGCTTAGCGGGGGGCACTAATGAAAAACTGTTTTTT.

This clonotype has a count of ten or more. The chain combines TRBV30 with TRBJ2-7; possible D gene TRBD2, 6 bases. CDR1 is GTSNPN and CDR2 is SVGIG in the germline V gene (reference sequence). The CDR3 has 13 amino acids. V was trimmed by 1 base and J by 3 bases, leaving 10 bases between them. DNA of the CDR3: TGTGCCTGGAGTGAGGCGCGGGGCTACGAGCAGTACTTC. Amino acids: CAWSEARGYEQYF.

This clonotype was found many times. The chain recombines TRBV28 with TRBJ2-5; 9 nucleotides align to TRBD1. The germline V gene has CDR1 MDHEN and CDR2 SYDVKM. The CDR3 contains 16 residues. Trimming removed 5 bases from V and 2 bases from J; junction bases left unmatched: 9. CDR3 bases: TGTGCCAGCAGTCAACCGGGACAGGGATCTCAAGAGACCCAGTACTTC. It translates to CASSQPGQGSQETQYF.

This clonotype was seen a handful of times. The chain joins TRBV18 to TRBJ1-4; D gene ambiguous. Per the germline V gene, CDR1 is KGHSH and CDR2 is LQKENI. The CDR3 sequence is 14 residues long. V lost 3 bases to trimming and J lost 6 bases, with 11 bases between them. The DNA for the CDR3 is TGTGCCAGCTCACCTTCGCGTCCGGATGAAAAACTGTTTTTT. It codes for CASSPSRPDEKLFF.

This clonotype was found many times. V and J are TRBV12-2 and TRBJ2-7; the table calls TRBD2, which could not be checked here. TRBV12-2 constitutes a pseudogene. This CDR3 has 11 amino acids. The CDR3 sequence is CASRKVPEQYF. In nucleotides, the CDR3 is TGTGCAAGTCGCAAAGTCCCGGAGCAGTACTTC.

This clonotype was picked up many times. The J gene is TRBJ2-5, the V gene TRBV15, with 8 nucleotides matching TRBD1. CDR1 LNHNV and CDR2 YYDKDF come from the germline V gene (reference sequence). The CDR3 has 16 amino acids. J was trimmed by 0 bases and V by 4 bases; bases with no gene match: 7. As DNA, the CDR3 is TGTGCCACCAGCAACAGACAGGGGATGTACCAAGAGACCCAGTACTTC. Translation: CATSNRQGMYQETQYF. Looking up the rest from reference TRBV15 and TRBJ2-5 gives the full variable domain: DAMVIQNPRYQVTQFGKPVTLSCSQTLNHNVMYWYQQKSSQAPKLLFHYYDKDFNNEADTPDNFQSRRPNTSFCFLDIRSPGLGDTAMYLCATSNRQGMYQETQYFGPGTRLLVL.

The chain recombines TRBV4-1 with TRBJ2-3, with 8 nucleotides matching TRBD2. In germline, CDR1 is MGHRA, CDR2 YSYEKL. The CDR3 spans 16 residues. J was trimmed by 4 bases and V by 1 base; bases with no gene match: 7. Written as DNA, the CDR3 is TGCGCCAGCAGCCAAGTGAGAGCGGGAGTGGCAGATACGCAGTATTTT. Amino acids: CASSQVRAGVADTQYF.